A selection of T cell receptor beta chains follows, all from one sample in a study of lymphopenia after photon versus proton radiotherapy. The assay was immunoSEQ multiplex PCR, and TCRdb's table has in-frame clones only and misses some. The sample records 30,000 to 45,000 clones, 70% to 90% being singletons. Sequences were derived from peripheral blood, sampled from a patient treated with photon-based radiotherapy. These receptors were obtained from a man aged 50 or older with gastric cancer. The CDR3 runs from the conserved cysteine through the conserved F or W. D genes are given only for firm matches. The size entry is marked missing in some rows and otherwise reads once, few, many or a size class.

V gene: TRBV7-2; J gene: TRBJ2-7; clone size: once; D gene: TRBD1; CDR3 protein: CASSSPGQGAYEQYF; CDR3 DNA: TGTGCCAGCAGCTCCCCGGGACAGGGTGCCTACGAGCAGTACTTC
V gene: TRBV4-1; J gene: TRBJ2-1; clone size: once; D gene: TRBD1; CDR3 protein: CASSQDPGQGSYNEQFF; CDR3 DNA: TGCGCCAGCAGCCAAGACCCCGGACAGGGATCCTACAATGAGCAGTTCTTC
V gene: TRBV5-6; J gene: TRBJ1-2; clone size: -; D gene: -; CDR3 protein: CASSLGSSYGYTF; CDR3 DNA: TGTGCCAGCAGCTTGGGGTCTTCCTATGGCTACACCTTC
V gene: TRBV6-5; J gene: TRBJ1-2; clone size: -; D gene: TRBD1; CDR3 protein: CASSLRDRGGGYTF; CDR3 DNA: TGTGCCAGCAGCCTCCGAGACAGGGGAGGTGGCTACACCTTC
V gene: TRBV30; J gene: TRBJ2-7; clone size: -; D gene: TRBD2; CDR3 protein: CAWNPSSGIEQYF; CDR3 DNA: TGTGCCTGGAACCCGTCTAGCGGGATCGAGCAGTACTTC
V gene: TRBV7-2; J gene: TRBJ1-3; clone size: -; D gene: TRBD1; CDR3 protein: CASSRDSGNTIYF; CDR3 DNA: TGTGCCAGCAGTCGGGACAGTGGAAACACCATATATTTT
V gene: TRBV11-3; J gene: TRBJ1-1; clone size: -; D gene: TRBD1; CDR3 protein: CASSQRQGRAFF; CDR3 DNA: TGTGCCAGCAGCCAGAGACAGGGACGAGCTTTCTTT
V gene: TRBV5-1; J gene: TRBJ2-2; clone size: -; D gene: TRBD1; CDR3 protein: CASSLKTGGGTGELFF; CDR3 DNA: TGCGCCAGCAGCTTGAAAACAGGGGGTGGCACCGGGGAGCTGTTTTTT
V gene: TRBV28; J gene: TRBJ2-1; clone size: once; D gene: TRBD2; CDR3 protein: CASSFVTSGLYNEQFF; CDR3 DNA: TGTGCCAGCAGTTTCGTGACTAGCGGGCTGTACAATGAGCAGTTCTTC
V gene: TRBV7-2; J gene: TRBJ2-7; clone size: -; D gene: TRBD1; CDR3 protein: CASSSGQGGSYEQYF; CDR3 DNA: TGTGCCAGCAGCTCGGGACAGGGAGGGTCCTACGAGCAGTACTTC
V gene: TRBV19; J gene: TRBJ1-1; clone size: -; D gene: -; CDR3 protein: CASSTGHTEAFF; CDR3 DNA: TGTGCCAGTAGTACGGGGCACACTGAAGCTTTCTTT
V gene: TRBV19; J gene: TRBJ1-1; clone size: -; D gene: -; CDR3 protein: CASSIRSREVEAFF; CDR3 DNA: TGTGCCAGTAGTATAAGGTCCAGGGAGGTTGAAGCTTTCTTT
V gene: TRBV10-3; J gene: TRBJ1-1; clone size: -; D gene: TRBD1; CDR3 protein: CAIRDRGPNTEAFF; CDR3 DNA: TGTGCCATCAGGGACAGGGGGCCGAACACTGAAGCTTTCTTT
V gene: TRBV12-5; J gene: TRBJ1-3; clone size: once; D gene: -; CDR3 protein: CASGLTVSSSGNTIYF; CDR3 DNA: TGTGCTAGTGGTTTGACAGTTTCGAGCTCTGGAAACACCATATATTTT
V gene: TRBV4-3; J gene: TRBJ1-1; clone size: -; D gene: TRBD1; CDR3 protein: CASSHDREMNTEAFF; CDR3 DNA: TGCGCCAGCAGCCATGACAGGGAAATGAACACTGAAGCTTTCTTT
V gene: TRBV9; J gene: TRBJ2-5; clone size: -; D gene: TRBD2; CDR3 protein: CASSVGLAGGQTQYF; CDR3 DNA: TGTGCCAGCAGCGTAGGGCTAGCGGGGGGACAGACCCAGTACTTC
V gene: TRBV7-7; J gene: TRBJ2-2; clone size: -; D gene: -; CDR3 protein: CASSPSVTGELFF; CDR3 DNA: TGTGCCAGCAGCCCCTCCGTCACCGGGGAGCTGTTTTTT
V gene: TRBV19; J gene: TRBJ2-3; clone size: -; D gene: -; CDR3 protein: CASSGGGWGSADTQYF; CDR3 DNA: TGTGCCAGTAGTGGGGGCGGATGGGGCTCCGCAGATACGCAGTATTTT
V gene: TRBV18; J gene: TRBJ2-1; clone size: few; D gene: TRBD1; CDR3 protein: CASSRTDRGLEEQFF; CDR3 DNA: TGTGCCAGCTCACGTACGGACAGGGGGCTTGAAGAGCAGTTCTTC
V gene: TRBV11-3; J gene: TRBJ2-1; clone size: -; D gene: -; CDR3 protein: CASSLSSGLSSYNEQFF; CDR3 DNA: TGTGCCAGCAGCTTAAGTAGCGGCCTCAGCTCCTACAATGAGCAGTTCTTC
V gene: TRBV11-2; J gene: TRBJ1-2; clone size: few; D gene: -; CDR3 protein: CASSSRRVRYGYTF; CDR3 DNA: TGTGCCAGCAGCTCCCGGAGAGTCAGATATGGCTACACCTTC
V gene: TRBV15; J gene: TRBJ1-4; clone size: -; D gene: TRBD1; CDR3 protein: CATSRTGVDEKLFF; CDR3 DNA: TGTGCCACCAGCAGGACAGGGGTGGATGAAAAACTGTTTTTT
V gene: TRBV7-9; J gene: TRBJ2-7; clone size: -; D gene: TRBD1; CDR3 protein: CASSLVLTGGSYEQYF; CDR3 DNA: TGTGCCAGCAGCTTAGTTCTAACAGGGGGTTCCTACGAGCAGTACTTC
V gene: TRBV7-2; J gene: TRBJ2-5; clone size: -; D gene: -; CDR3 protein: CASSLTQFMMSTGDF; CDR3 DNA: TGTGCCAGCAGCTTAACCCAATTTATGATGAGCACCGGGGACTTC
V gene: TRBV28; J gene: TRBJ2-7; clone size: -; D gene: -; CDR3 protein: CASSLSNYEQYF; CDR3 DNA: TGTGCCAGCAGTTTATCCAACTACGAGCAGTACTTC
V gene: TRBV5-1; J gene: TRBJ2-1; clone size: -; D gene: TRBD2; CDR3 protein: CASSTTSGSSYNEQFF; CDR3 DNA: TGCGCCAGCAGCACGACTAGCGGAAGCTCCTACAATGAGCAGTTCTTC
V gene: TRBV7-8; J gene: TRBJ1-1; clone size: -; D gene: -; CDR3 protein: CASSSGSEPSLTEAFF; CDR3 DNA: TGTGCCAGCAGTTCCGGGAGCGAGCCCTCCCTTACTGAAGCTTTCTTT
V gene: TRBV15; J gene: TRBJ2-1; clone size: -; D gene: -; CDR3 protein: CATSRDRVATGHNEQFF; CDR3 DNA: TGTGCCACCAGCAGAGATCGAGTCGCGACCGGGCACAATGAGCAGTTCTTC
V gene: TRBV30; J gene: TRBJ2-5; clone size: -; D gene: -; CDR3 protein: CAWSVRGETQYF; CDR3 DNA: TGTGCCTGGAGTGTAAGGGGGGAGACCCAGTACTTC
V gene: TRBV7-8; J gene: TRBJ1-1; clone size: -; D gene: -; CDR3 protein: CASAPGRMNTEAFF; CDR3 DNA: TGTGCCAGCGCTCCCGGGCGCATGAACACTGAAGCTTTCTTT
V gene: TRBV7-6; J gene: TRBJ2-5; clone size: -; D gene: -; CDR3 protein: CASSPGQETQYF; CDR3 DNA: TGTGCCAGCAGCCCCGGTCAAGAGACCCAGTACTTC
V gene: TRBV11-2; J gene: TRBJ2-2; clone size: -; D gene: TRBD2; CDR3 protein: CASSRLAGGPTGELFF; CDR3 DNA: TGTGCCAGCAGCCGACTAGCGGGAGGTCCTACCGGGGAGCTGTTTTTT
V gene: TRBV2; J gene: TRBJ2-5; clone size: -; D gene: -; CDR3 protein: CASRGSGLETQYF; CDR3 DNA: TGTGCCAGCAGGGGCTCAGGGTTGGAGACCCAGTACTTC
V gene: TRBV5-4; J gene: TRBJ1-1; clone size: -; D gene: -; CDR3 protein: CASSLVGAGTEAFF; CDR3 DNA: TGTGCCAGCAGCTTGGTTGGGGCGGGCACTGAAGCTTTCTTT
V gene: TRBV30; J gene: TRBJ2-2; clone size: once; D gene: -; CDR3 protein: CAWGKDHGELFF; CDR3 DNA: TGTGCCTGGGGGAAGGATCACGGGGAGCTGTTTTTT
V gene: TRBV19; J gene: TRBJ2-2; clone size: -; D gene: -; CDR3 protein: CASSDASRDTGELFF; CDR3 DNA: TGTGCCAGTAGTGACGCCTCTCGGGACACCGGGGAGCTGTTTTTT
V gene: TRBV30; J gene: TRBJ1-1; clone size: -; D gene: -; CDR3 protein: CAWNLEDTEAFF; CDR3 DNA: TGTGCCTGGAATCTGGAAGACACTGAAGCTTTCTTT
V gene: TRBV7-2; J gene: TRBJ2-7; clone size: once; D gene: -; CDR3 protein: CASSPRTASYEQYF; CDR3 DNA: TGTGCCAGCAGCCCGCGGACAGCCTCCTACGAGCAGTACTTC
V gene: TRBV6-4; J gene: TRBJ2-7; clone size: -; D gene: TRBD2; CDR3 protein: CASKRLAASYEQYF; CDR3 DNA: TGTGCCAGCAAGCGGCTAGCGGCATCCTACGAGCAGTACTTC
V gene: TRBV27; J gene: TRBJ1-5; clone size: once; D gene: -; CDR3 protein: CASSPTGQPQHF; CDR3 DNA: TGTGCCAGCAGCCCCACCGGACAGCCCCAGCATTTT
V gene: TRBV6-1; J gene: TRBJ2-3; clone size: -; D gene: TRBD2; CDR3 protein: CASSEGTSGGPTDTQYF; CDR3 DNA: TGTGCCAGCAGTGAAGGGACTAGCGGGGGACCTACAGATACGCAGTATTTT
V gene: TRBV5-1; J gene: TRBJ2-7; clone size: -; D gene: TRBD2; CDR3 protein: CASSLAPSGRSSYEQYF; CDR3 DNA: TGCGCCAGCAGCTTAGCTCCTAGCGGGCGATCCTCCTACGAGCAGTACTTC
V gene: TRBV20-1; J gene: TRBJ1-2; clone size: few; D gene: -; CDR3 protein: CRTAGSYGYTF; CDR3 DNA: TGCAGGACAGCGGGAAGCTATGGCTACACCTTC
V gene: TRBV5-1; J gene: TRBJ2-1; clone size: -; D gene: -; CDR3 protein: CASSAGLISYNEQFF; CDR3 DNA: TGCGCCAGCAGCGCGGGACTGATCTCCTACAATGAGCAGTTCTTC
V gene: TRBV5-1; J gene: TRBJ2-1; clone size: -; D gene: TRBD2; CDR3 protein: CASSFLRTSGRTYNEQFF; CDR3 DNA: TGCGCCAGCAGCTTCCTAAGGACTAGCGGGAGGACCTACAATGAGCAGTTCTTC
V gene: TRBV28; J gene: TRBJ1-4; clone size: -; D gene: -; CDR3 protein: CASSFGGKNEKLFF; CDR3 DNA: TGTGCCAGCAGTTTCGGAGGGAAAAACGAAAAACTGTTTTTT
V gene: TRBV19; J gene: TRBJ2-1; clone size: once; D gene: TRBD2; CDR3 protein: CASSIRAGGSNEQFF; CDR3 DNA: TGTGCCAGTAGTATTCGGGCGGGAGGTAGTAATGAGCAGTTCTTC
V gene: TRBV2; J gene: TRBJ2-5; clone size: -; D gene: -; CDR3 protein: CASRTVWTQYF; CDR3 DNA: TGTGCCAGCCGTACCGTGTGGACCCAGTACTTC
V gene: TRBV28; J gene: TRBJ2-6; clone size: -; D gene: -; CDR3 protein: CASRSRETGANVLTF; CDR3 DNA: TGTGCCAGCAGGAGCAGGGAAACTGGGGCCAACGTCCTGACTTTC
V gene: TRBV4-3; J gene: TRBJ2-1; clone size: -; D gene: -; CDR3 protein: CASSQEVTGVSYNEQFF; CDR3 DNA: TGCGCCAGCAGCCAAGAAGTAACGGGGGTCTCCTACAATGAGCAGTTCTTC
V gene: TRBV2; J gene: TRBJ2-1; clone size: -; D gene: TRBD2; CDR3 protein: CASTPTSGPYNEQFF; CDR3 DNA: TGTGCCAGCACCCCAACTAGCGGCCCTTACAATGAGCAGTTCTTC
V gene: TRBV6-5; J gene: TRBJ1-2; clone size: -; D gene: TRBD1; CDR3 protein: CASSYRDRGFGYTF; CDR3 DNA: TGTGCCAGCAGTTACCGGGACAGGGGGTTTGGCTACACCTTC